This T cell receptor (beta chain) came from a study of OX40 agonist ivuxolimab in advanced cancers. Looked up from germline, CDR1 is SGDLS and CDR2 is YYNGEE. The CDR3 has 15 residues. The ends were cut back, 0 bases at V and 3 bases at J, with 13 bases in the middle. Libraries were prepared by immunoSEQ multiplex PCR; TCRdb keeps only in-frame clonotypes and omits some of them. In the table there are around 12,000 clones, 87% of which are singletons. This sample comprised CD4+ or CD8+ T cells sorted from blood, obtained in a trial of the OX40 agonist ivuxolimab. V and J are TRBV9 and TRBJ2-7, with D perhaps TRBD1 or TRBD2 (5 bases each). This TCR was sampled from an adult with an advanced solid tumor such as melanoma, head and neck, liver or kidney cancer. This CDR3 is CASSVAGGQFYEQYF. CDR3 DNA: TGTGCCAGCAGCGTAGCTGGAGGACAATTCTACGAGCAGTACTTC.